This T cell receptor (beta chain) comes out of a study of blood T cell repertoires in COVID-19. Study information: Researchers got acute and convalescent COVID-19 samples from the United States, Italy and Spain. Sources were T cells, B-cell-depleted T cells, or PBMCs; the material itself was cDNA or gDNA.

CDR3 length: 15 residues. V was trimmed by 0 bases and J by 1 base, leaving 9 bases between them. The germline V gene encodes CDR1 KGHSH and CDR2 LQKENI. Authors' analysis steps: The assay estimated nucleated cells by amplifying reference gene primers. Clones were sequenced by immunoSEQ multiplex PCR, and TCRdb holds only the in-frame ones, with some missing. The V and J calls and clone size are taken from that table; D and trimming were inferred from the DNA. The sample shows around 96,000 clones, 90% to 95% of them seen only once. The receptor was isolated from a human donor with active COVID-19. The donor label of this sample is uncertain. This chain links TRBV18 with TRBJ1-1; possibly TRBD1 for D (5 bases). The material sequenced was peripheral blood. The CDR3 here is CASSPPMGGNTEAFF. The CDR3, as DNA: TGTGCCAGCTCACCACCGATGGGGGGGAACACTGAAGCTTTCTTT.